Below, 29 T cell receptor beta chains from the same sample are listed, as sequenced in a study of long-term antiretroviral therapy in people with HIV. Runs used v3.0 of the immunoSEQ assay and were done at survey level. Assay used: immunoSEQ multiplex PCR; TCRdb lists only in-frame clones, some missing. This sample has nearly 25,000 clones; 65% to 90% occur once, and the top ten carry about 2.4%. The material sequenced was unsorted PBMCs, taken 3 years after starting antiretroviral therapy. The receptors shown here come from a man aged 45-65 years with HIV.

The V call is TRBV9, the J call TRBJ2-5; D unresolved. The V end was cut by 0 bases, the J end by 3 bases, with 6 bases between. Germline-derived CDR1 and CDR2 are SGDLS and YYNGEE. CDR3 length: 13 residues. CDR3 nucleotides: TGTGCCAGCAGCGTAGAAAGGGAAGAGACCCAGTACTTC. Translated: CASSVEREETQYF. Full variable domain (remainder filled in from reference TRBV9 and TRBJ2-5): DSGVTQTPKHLITATGQRVTLRCSPRSGDLSVYWYQQSLDQGLQFLIQYYNGEERAKGNILERFSAQQFPDLHSELNLSSLELGDSALYFCASSVEREETQYFGPGTRLLVL.

The rearrangement uses TRBV6-6 and TRBJ1-1; D is undetermined. This CDR3 has 16 residues. Germline lookup yields CDR1 MNHNY and CDR2 SVGAGI (reference sequence). V was cut by 3 bases and J by 5 bases, with 19 bases left in between. The CDR3, as DNA: TGTGCCAGCAGTTATCGCTTCCGGAGCAGTGGGACTGAAGCTTTCTTT. This translates into CASSYRFRSSGTEAFF.

V and J are TRBV4-3 and TRBJ2-7, with D possibly being TRBD2 (7 bases). V shed 0 bases and J shed 3 bases, with 15 bases lying between them. CDR3 length: 16 residues. Germline loops: CDR1 LGHNA, CDR2 YSLEER. CDR3 region: CASSQDRGAAFYEQYF. The CDR3 coding sequence is TGCGCCAGCAGCCAAGATCGGGGGGCGGCATTCTACGAGCAGTACTTC.

V and J are TRBV9 and TRBJ2-7; D not resolved. This CDR3 has 13 residues. Trimming removed 0 bases at V and 6 bases at J, with 10 bases between. Germline CDR1 and CDR2: SGDLS and YYNGEE. CDR3 coding DNA: TGTGCCAGCAGCGTAGATTTAACGGGCGAGCAGTACTTC. Translating it yields CASSVDLTGEQYF.

This sequence joins TRBV7-3 and TRBJ2-7; possibly TRBD1 or TRBD2 for D (5 bases each). CDR3 length equals 18 residues. The germline V gene encodes CDR1 SGHTA and CDR2 FQGTGA. V lost 0 bases to trimming and J lost 0 bases, with 18 bases between them. The CDR3 coding sequence is TGTGCCAGCAGCTTAACAGGGACGGGATTGATCGACTCCTACGAGCAGTACTTC. This sequence encodes CASSLTGTGLIDSYEQYF.

This chain connects TRBV30 to TRBJ2-5, with no clear D. CDR1 is GTSNPN, CDR2 SVGIG, per germline (reference sequence). V was cut by 0 bases and J by 5 bases, with 13 bases left in between. The CDR3 is 14 amino acids. The CDR3 DNA sequence: TGTGCCTGGAGTGTAAGGATCAGCTATGAGACCCAGTACTTC. Translating it yields CAWSVRISYETQYF.

This sequence joins TRBV28 and TRBJ1-5; D unclear. V dropped 7 bases and J dropped 9 bases, with 16 bases sitting between them. CDR3 length: 13 amino acids. Per germline, CDR1 MDHEN and CDR2 SYDVKM. The CDR3 DNA sequence: TGTGCCAGCACGTTTAAAAGCTTTTGGCCCCAGCATTTT. As protein: CASTFKSFWPQHF. Together with reference TRBV28 and TRBJ1-5, the CDR3 gives the full variable domain: DVKVTQSSRYLVKRTGEKVFLECVQDMDHENMFWYRQDPGLGLRLIYFSYDVKMKEKGDIPEGYSVSREKKERFSLILESASTNQTSMYLCASTFKSFWPQHFGDGTRLSIL.

The chain carries TRBV5-1 and TRBJ2-7, with 10 bases lining up with TRBD2. The CDR3 consists of 16 residues. V was pared by 4 bases and J by 5 bases, with 12 bases of the junction left unmatched. CDR1 SGHRS and CDR2 YFSETQ come from the germline V gene. The CDR3 bases are TGCGCCAGCAGCCGCGAAAATCTAGCGGGAGTCGACGAGCAGTACTTC. It specifies CASSRENLAGVDEQYF.

This chain uses TRBV2 with TRBJ1-2; the match to TRBD1 covers 9 bases. The CDR3 is 14 amino acids. Germline V lookup: CDR1 SNHLY, CDR2 FYNNEI. Losses at the gene ends were 4 bases for V and 4 bases for J; bases not matched to a gene: 4. Here the CDR3 reads CASSGIQGAYGYTF. In DNA, the CDR3 is TGTGCCAGCAGTGGGATACAGGGGGCCTATGGCTACACCTTC.

The CDR3 bases are TGTGCCAGCAGATCGGATGGGGCGGGCAAAAACATTCAGTACTTC. It specifies CASRSDGAGKNIQYF. This chain uses TRBV28 with TRBJ2-4; perhaps D is TRBD1 or TRBD2 (5 bases each). V gave up 6 bases and J gave up 3 bases, with 15 bases separating them. Germline values: CDR1 MDHEN, CDR2 SYDVKM. CDR3 length: 15 amino acids.

This chain links TRBV4-3 with TRBJ2-1; D gene unclear. Trimming stripped 3 bases from V and 3 bases from J, with 12 bases between. CDR1 is LGHNA and CDR2 is YSLEER in the germline V gene. CDR3 length equals 15 residues. The CDR3 bases are TGCGCCAGCAGCCATACATGGGGAAACTACAATGAGCAGTTCTTC. Protein: CASSHTWGNYNEQFF.

The chain carries TRBV27 and TRBJ1-6; D ambiguous. CDR1 MNHEY and CDR2 SMNVEV come from the germline V gene (reference sequence). Trimming removed 2 bases at V and 11 bases at J, with 7 bases between. The CDR3 has 12 residues. The CDR3 reads CASSLLGAPLHF. CDR3 bases: TGTGCCAGCAGTTTACTGGGAGCACCCCTCCACTTT.

V usage is TRBV11-2 and J usage is TRBJ1-2, with no clear D. The germline V and J ends were trimmed by 3 bases and 4 bases, with 9 bases remaining between them. CDR1 is SGHAT, CDR2 FQNNGV, per germline. This CDR3 region has 13 residues. The CDR3 sequence is CASSFILPYGYTF. The DNA of the CDR3 is TGTGCCAGCAGCTTCATACTCCCCTATGGCTACACCTTC.

The chain is built from TRBV18 and TRBJ2-3, with D hard to call. Germline loops: CDR1 KGHSH, CDR2 LQKENI. CDR3 length: 15 amino acids. Trimming removed 2 bases from V and 0 bases from J, with 9 bases in between. DNA of the CDR3: TGTGCCAGCTCACCATTAGCCGCTAGCACAGATACGCAGTATTTT. It is translated as CASSPLAASTDTQYF. The variable domain in full, completed from reference TRBV18 and TRBJ2-3, reads NAGVMQNPRHLVRRRGQEARLRCSPMKGHSHVYWYRQLPEEGLKFMVYLQKENIIDESGMPKERFSAEFPKEGPSILRIQQVVRGDSAAYFCASSPLAASTDTQYFGPGTRLTVL.

J is TRBJ1-1 and V is TRBV10-3; 8 nucleotides line up with TRBD1. The V and J ends lost 6 bases and 1 base, in that order; junction bases with no gene match: 7. CDR1 ENHRY and CDR2 SYGVKD come from the germline V gene. This CDR3 comprises 15 residues. DNA for the CDR3: TGTGCCATCAGACAATTGGACAGGGCGAACACTGAAGCTTTCTTT. Translated: CAIRQLDRANTEAFF.

The chain combines TRBV19 with TRBJ2-5; D not resolved. V gave up 1 base and J gave up 3 bases, with 12 bases separating them. The length of the CDR3 is 15 residues. Germline values: CDR1 LNHDA, CDR2 SQIVND (reference sequence). The CDR3 DNA reads as TGTGCCAGTAGTATAGGGATCCAGCGAGAAGAGACCCAGTACTTC. Amino acids: CASSIGIQREETQYF. Full variable domain (remainder filled in from reference TRBV19 and TRBJ2-5): DGGITQSPKYLFRKEGQNVTLSCEQNLNHDAMYWYRQDPGQGLRLIYYSQIVNDFQKGDIAEGYSVSREKKESFPLTVTSAQKNPTAFYLCASSIGIQREETQYFGPGTRLLVL.

The chain links TRBV11-2 to TRBJ1-4; 10 bases line up with TRBD1. V lost 5 bases, J lost 3 bases, and 9 bases stayed unmatched. Looked up from germline, CDR1 is SGHAT and CDR2 is FQNNGV. This CDR3 is 17 amino acids long. The CDR3 sequence: CASSLRDRGKSNEKLFF. The CDR3 region has the DNA TGTGCCAGCAGCCTCCGGGACAGGGGTAAATCTAATGAAAAACTGTTTTTT.

The V gene is TRBV6-5, the J gene TRBJ2-3; 10 bases agree with TRBD2. Trimming took 2 bases from V and 7 from J; bases not matched to a gene: 3. Germline V gives CDR1 MNHEY, CDR2 SVGAGI. This CDR3 is 14 amino acids long. CDR3 sequence: CASSYQRGGNTQYF. CDR3 coding DNA: TGTGCCAGCAGTTACCAGCGGGGGGGAAATACGCAGTATTTT.

This clone is labeled large. The chain couples TRBV27 to TRBJ1-2; 9 bases map to TRBD1. Trimming took 5 bases from V and 7 from J; bases not matched to a gene: 5. Germline V gene sequence: CDR1 MNHEY, CDR2 SMNVEV (reference sequence). The length of the CDR3 is 13 residues. DNA of the CDR3: TGTGCCAGCAGTCTCGGACAGGGGTCTGGCTACACCTTC. The encoded protein is CASSLGQGSGYTF.

This chain links TRBV7-2 with TRBJ1-5; D not resolved. The CDR3 is 16 amino acids. Germline-derived CDR1 and CDR2 are SGHTA and FQGNSA. V lost 0 bases to trimming and J lost 9 bases, with 18 bases between them. The CDR3 sequence is CASSLAPDPESGPQHF. In nucleotides, the CDR3 is TGTGCCAGCAGCTTAGCCCCGGACCCGGAAAGTGGGCCCCAGCATTTT. Based on the CDR3 plus reference TRBV7-2 and TRBJ1-5, the full variable domain is GAGVSQSPSNKVTEKGKDVELRCDPISGHTALYWYRQSLGQGLEFLIYFQGNSAPDKSGLPSDRFSAERTGGSVSTLTIQRTQQEDSAVYLCASSLAPDPESGPQHFGDGTRLSIL.

The genes are TRBV4-3 and TRBJ1-4; D uncertain. From germline, CDR1 is LGHNA and CDR2 YSLEER. CDR3 length equals 15 residues. V gave up 0 bases and J gave up 6 bases, with 11 bases separating them. The CDR3: CASSQDRVGHEKLFF. DNA of the CDR3: TGCGCCAGCAGCCAAGATCGGGTAGGGCATGAAAAACTGTTTTTT.

This chain connects TRBV5-5 to TRBJ2-2; D gene unclear. The V end was cut by 0 bases, the J end by 3 bases, with 12 bases between. Germline V gives CDR1 SGHKS, CDR2 YYEKEE (reference sequence). This CDR3 spans 16 amino acids. The CDR3 loop reads CASSLGRGVYTGELFF. CDR3 bases: TGTGCCAGCAGCTTGGGGCGTGGGGTTTACACCGGGGAGCTGTTTTTT. Full variable domain (remainder filled in from reference TRBV5-5 and TRBJ2-2): DAGVTQSPTHLIKTRGQQVTLRCSPISGHKSVSWYQQVLGQGPQFIFQYYEKEERGRGNFPDRFSARQFPNYSSELNVNALLLGDSALYLCASSLGRGVYTGELFFGEGSRLTVL.

Only a few counts were recorded for this clone. The chain recombines TRBV4-1 with TRBJ1-4, with TRBD1 matching 7 bases. This CDR3 region has 18 residues. Germline V gene sequence: CDR1 MGHRA, CDR2 YSYEKL. Germline trimming cut 1 base from V and 10 bases from J; bases unmatched to any gene: 18. This CDR3 reads CASSQGSLVTGRNRKLFF. For the CDR3, the DNA is TGCGCCAGCAGCCAAGGATCCCTTGTGACAGGGAGGAATCGAAAACTGTTTTTT.

This clone was picked up a small number of times. The chain combines TRBV7-9 with TRBJ1-1; D call uncertain. CDR3 length: 11 amino acids. V gave up 6 bases and J gave up 7 bases, with 9 bases separating them. From germline, CDR1 is SEHNR and CDR2 FQNEAQ (reference sequence). CDR3 sequence (DNA): TGTGCCAGCAGTCCGACGCATGAAGCTTTCTTT. Its protein is CASSPTHEAFF. Combining the CDR3 with reference TRBV7-9 and TRBJ1-1 gives the whole variable domain DTGVSQNPRHKITKRGQNVTFRCDPISEHNRLYWYRQTLGQGPEFLTYFQNEAQLEKSRLLSDRFSAERPKGSFSTLEIQRTEQGDSAMYLCASSPTHEAFFGQGTRLTVV.

The chain employs TRBV2 and TRBJ2-3; either TRBD1 or TRBD2 may supply D (6 bases each). The germline V gene encodes CDR1 SNHLY and CDR2 FYNNEI. V lost 6 bases to trimming and J lost 2 bases, with 12 bases between them. The length of the CDR3 is 14 residues. CDR3 DNA: TGTGCCAGCAGGCGGGACACCAACACAGATACGCAGTATTTT. Amino acid sequence: CASRRDTNTDTQYF.

The genes are TRBV12-5 and TRBJ2-5; 8 bases agree with TRBD2. V lost 1 base and J lost 12; bases outside the gene matches: 13. This CDR3 has 15 amino acids. CDR1 is LGHNT, CDR2 FRNRAP, per germline. CDR3 loop: CASGLGTRREGPKYF. For the CDR3, the DNA is TGTGCTAGTGGTTTGGGGACTCGACGGGAGGGCCCGAAGTACTTC.

The chain uses TRBV7-3 and TRBJ2-2, with TRBD2 as a possible D gene (7 bases). Germline-derived CDR1 and CDR2 are SGHTA and FQGTGA. V gave up 1 base and J gave up 3 bases, with 12 bases separating them. CDR3 length: 16 residues. This CDR3 reads CASSLIRRGHTGELFF. As DNA, the CDR3 is TGTGCCAGCAGCTTAATACGGCGGGGGCACACCGGGGAGCTGTTTTTT.

This chain links TRBV19 with TRBJ1-5; D may be TRBD1 (5 bases). V was clipped by 5 bases and J by 0 bases, with 8 bases between them. The CDR3 is 14 amino acids. CDR1 is LNHDA, CDR2 SQIVND, per germline (reference sequence). In nucleotides, the CDR3 is TGTGCCAGTAGTTGGGGACTTAGCAATCAGCCCCAGCATTTT. Amino acid sequence: CASSWGLSNQPQHF.

The J gene is TRBJ2-1, the V gene TRBV2; the D gene could be TRBD1 or TRBD2 (5 bases each). Germline lookup yields CDR1 SNHLY and CDR2 FYNNEI. The CDR3 has 16 amino acids. V gave up 4 bases and J gave up 8 bases, with 21 bases separating them. The CDR3 is CASSGNWGTPFDEQFF. CDR3 nucleotides: TGTGCCAGCAGTGGCAATTGGGGGACCCCCTTTGATGAGCAGTTCTTC.